The 11 T cell receptor beta chains below were found in one sample sequenced in a study of T cells in tuberculosis. Time point denoted: new active TB diagnosis, blood taken before or within 7 days of starting treatment. Only in-frame clones appear in the TCRdb table, and some are missing; sequencing was by immunoSEQ multiplex PCR. This sample carries under 50,000 clones, approximately 95% of them seen once, and the ten largest clones take almost 4.5%. The sequencing here drew on PBMCs, taken at tuberculosis diagnosis. Receptors originate from an adult with tuberculosis.

Only one count was recorded for this clone. This chain joins TRBV5-1 and TRBJ1-3, with 7 bases lining up with TRBD1. CDR1 and CDR2 (germline): SGHRS, YFSETQ. The CDR3 spans 14 residues. The V segment lost 5 bases and the J segment 0 bases; nucleotides outside the gene matches: 2. Here the CDR3 DNA reads TGCGCCAGCAGGGGACAGTCCTCTGGAAACACCATATATTTT. Translation: CASRGQSSGNTIYF.

The J gene is TRBJ1-2, the V gene TRBV28, with D tentatively TRBD1 (6 bases). Looked up from germline, CDR1 is MDHEN and CDR2 is SYDVKM. This CDR3 has 12 amino acids. Trimming cost V 6 bases and J 3 bases, with 8 bases left between them. CDR3 nucleotide sequence: TGTGCCAGCAGACAGGGTCACTATGGCTACACCTTC. Residues: CASRQGHYGYTF.

This clone was seen once. The rearrangement links TRBV5-6 to TRBJ1-5; 7 bases line up with TRBD1. Germline CDR1 and CDR2: SGHDT and YYEEEE. V lost 3 bases and J lost 4; bases outside the gene matches: 4. The CDR3 has 14 residues. As DNA, the CDR3 is TGTGCCAGCAGCTGGGGGACAGAAAATCAGCCCCAGCATTTT. Its protein product is CASSWGTENQPQHF.

This sequence joins TRBV29-1 and TRBJ1-1; D gene unclear. The length of the CDR3 is 8 residues. CDR1 is SQVTM, CDR2 ANQGSEA, per germline. The V and J ends lost 3 bases and 11 bases respectively, with 4 bases between them. The CDR3 coding sequence is TGCAGCGTTGAGGAGGCTTTCTTT. The encoded protein is CSVEEAFF.

This clone came up a few times. The same CDR3 also results from other DNA sequences found in this sample. V usage is TRBV18 and J usage is TRBJ1-1; D possibly corresponds to TRBD1 (6 bases). Germline CDR1 and CDR2: KGHSH and LQKENI. The CDR3 spans 13 residues. Between the trimmed V and J ends, which lost 6 bases and 1 base, there was a span of 9 bases. In nucleotides, the CDR3 is TGTGCCAGCTCCCCGGGACAGAACACTGAAGCTTTCTTT. It specifies CASSPGQNTEAFF.

The V and J genes are TRBV2 and TRBJ2-7; 8 bases are a match to TRBD1. The V and J ends lost 5 bases and 2 bases, in that order; junction bases with no gene match: 5. This CDR3 spans 14 amino acids. Per germline, CDR1 SNHLY and CDR2 FYNNEI. The CDR3 DNA reads as TGTGCCAGCAGTTCGAGGACAGGGACCTACGAGCAGTACTTC. It encodes CASSSRTGTYEQYF.

This clone was seen only once. The V and J genes are TRBV29-1 and TRBJ2-2; D might be TRBD1 (5 bases). Germline CDR1 is SQVTM and CDR2 is ANQGSEA. V gave up 7 bases and J gave up 2 bases, with 20 bases separating them. This CDR3 comprises 16 residues. CDR3 loop: CSADQGSTSNTGELFF. The CDR3 DNA reads as TGCAGCGCAGATCAGGGCTCCACAAGTAACACCGGGGAGCTGTTTTTT.

A word on this clone: Germline is not matched at one junction end, which may reflect a read error. This rearrangement joins TRBV7-2 to TRBJ1-2, with TRBD1 identical over 10 bases. The CDR3 runs 11 residues. Germline CDR1 and CDR2: SGHTA and FQGNSA. CDR3 sequence: CASSLRDRGIF. CDR3 coding DNA: TGTGCCAGCAGCTTACGGGACAGGGGAATCTTC.

V gene TRBV19 combines with J gene TRBJ1-2; 7 positions agree with TRBD1. Germline V gene sequence: CDR1 LNHDA, CDR2 SQIVND (reference sequence). The J segment lost 7 bases and the V segment lost 8 bases, leaving 13 bases of the junction unmatched. This CDR3 spans 14 amino acids. The CDR3 reads CASLPHRDSTGYTF. CDR3 sequence (DNA): TGTGCCAGTCTCCCCCACCGGGACAGCACTGGCTACACCTTC.

This clone was counted once. The CDR3, as DNA: TGTGCCACCAGCAGAGATAGCCCCTCCGGGTTCGGGAACACCATATATTTT. Translation: CATSRDSPSGFGNTIYF. The chain uses TRBV15 and TRBJ1-3; the D is unclear. Trimming removed 0 bases at V and 7 bases at J, with 19 bases between. The germline V gene has CDR1 LNHNV and CDR2 YYDKDF (reference sequence). The CDR3 spans 17 residues.

V is TRBV19 and J is TRBJ2-6; 7 bases match TRBD1. V shed 6 bases and J 0 bases; nucleotides not matched to a gene: 20. Germline lookup yields CDR1 LNHDA and CDR2 SQIVND (reference sequence). The CDR3 sequence is 21 residues long. This CDR3 is CASSPGVTGVPRSSGANVLTF. The CDR3 DNA sequence: TGTGCCAGTAGCCCTGGAGTTACAGGGGTACCTCGGAGCTCTGGGGCCAACGTCCTGACTTTC.